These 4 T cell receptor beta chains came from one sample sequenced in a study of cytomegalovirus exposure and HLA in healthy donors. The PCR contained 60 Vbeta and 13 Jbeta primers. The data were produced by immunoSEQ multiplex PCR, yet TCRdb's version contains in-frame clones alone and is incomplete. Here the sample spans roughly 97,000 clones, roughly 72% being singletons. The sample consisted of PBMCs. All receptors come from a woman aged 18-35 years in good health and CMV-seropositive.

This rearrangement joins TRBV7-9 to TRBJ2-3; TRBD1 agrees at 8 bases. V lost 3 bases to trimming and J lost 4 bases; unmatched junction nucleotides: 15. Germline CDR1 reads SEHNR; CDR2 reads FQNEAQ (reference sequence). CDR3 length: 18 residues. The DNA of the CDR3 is TGTGCCAGCAGCTTTAGGGGACAGGCCGGCGGGGCAGCAGATACGCAGTATTTT. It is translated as CASSFRGQAGGAADTQYF. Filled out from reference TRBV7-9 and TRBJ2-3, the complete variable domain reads DTGVSQNPRHKITKRGQNVTFRCDPISEHNRLYWYRQTLGQGPEFLTYFQNEAQLEKSRLLSDRFSAERPKGSFSTLEIQRTEQGDSAMYLCASSFRGQAGGAADTQYFGPGTRLTVL.

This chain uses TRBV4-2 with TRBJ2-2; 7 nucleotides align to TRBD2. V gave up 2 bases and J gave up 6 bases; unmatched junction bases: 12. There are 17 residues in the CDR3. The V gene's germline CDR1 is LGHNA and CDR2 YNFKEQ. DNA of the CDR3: TGTGCCAGCAGCCAACTTACCTCGGGACTATTCTCCGGGGAGCTGTTTTTT. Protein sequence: CASSQLTSGLFSGELFF.

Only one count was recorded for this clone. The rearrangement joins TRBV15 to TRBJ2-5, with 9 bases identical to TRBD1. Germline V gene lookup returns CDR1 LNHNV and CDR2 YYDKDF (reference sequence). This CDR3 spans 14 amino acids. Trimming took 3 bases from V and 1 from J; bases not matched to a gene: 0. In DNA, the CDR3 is TGTGCCACCAGCAGGGACAGGGGCCAAGAGACCCAGTACTTC. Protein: CATSRDRGQETQYF.

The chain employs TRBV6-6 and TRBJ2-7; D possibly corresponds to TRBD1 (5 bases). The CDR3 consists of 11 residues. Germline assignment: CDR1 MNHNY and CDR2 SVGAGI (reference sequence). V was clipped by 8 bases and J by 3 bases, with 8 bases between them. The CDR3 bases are TGTGCCAGCCAGGGAAGCTACGAGCAGTACTTC. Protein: CASQGSYEQYF.